This T cell receptor beta chain was profiled in a study of T cell changes during pregnancy in multiple sclerosis. Libraries were prepared by immunoSEQ multiplex PCR; TCRdb keeps only in-frame clonotypes and omits some of them. The sample comprises 50,000 to 70,000 clones, around nine tenths of which are singletons, and approximately 1.5% rests with the top ten. By sample share, this clone is medium-sized. Losses at the gene ends were 5 bases for V and 7 bases for J; bases not matched to a gene: 3. This CDR3 is built from 12 residues. CDR1 and CDR2 from the germline V gene are SGHTA and FQGTGA. The TCR sequence derives from a female donor with multiple sclerosis, enrolled in a pregnancy study. The gene calls are TRBV7-3 and TRBJ1-1, with TRBD1 matching 8 bases. Sequencing used peripheral blood, obtained in the second trimester of pregnancy. In DNA form, the CDR3 reads TGTGCCAGCAGCATCGGGACAGGTGAAGCTTTCTTT. Protein sequence: CASSIGTGEAFF.